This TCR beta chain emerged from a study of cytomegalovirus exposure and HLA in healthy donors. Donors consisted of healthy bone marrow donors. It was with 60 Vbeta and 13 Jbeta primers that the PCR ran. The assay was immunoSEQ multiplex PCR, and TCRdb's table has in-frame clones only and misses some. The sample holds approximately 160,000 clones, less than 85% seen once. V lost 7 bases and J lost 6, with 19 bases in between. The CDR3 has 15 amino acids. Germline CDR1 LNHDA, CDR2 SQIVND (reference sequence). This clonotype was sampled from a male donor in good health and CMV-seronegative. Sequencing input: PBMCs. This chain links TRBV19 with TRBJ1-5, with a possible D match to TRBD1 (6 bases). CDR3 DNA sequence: TGTGCCAGTATGGGAGGGGGTATCGGTATTCAGCCCCAGCATTTT. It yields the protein CASMGGGIGIQPQHF.